Following are 12 T cell receptor beta chains from one sample sequenced in a study of CD8+CD57+ T cells in acquired aplastic anemia. CD8+CD57+ cell expansion, shown by flow cytometry, had occurred in the patients selected for sequencing. Investigators profiled TCR beta VDJ and CDR3 from genomic DNA template. Via MiXCR, TCRdb re-called the reads, giving one row per CDR3 protein. The top ten hold 7% to 9.5% of the sample, which has 250,000 or so distinct CDR3 sequences, around 46% seen once. Sequenced input: sorted CD4+, CD8+, or CD8+CD57+ T cells (not recorded which) from PBMCs. The receptors originated from a human donor with aplastic anemia.

The V gene is TRBV5-1, the J gene TRBJ2-5; D is possibly TRBD2 (6 bases). The CDR3 loop spans 14 amino acids. Trimming pared 1 base from V and 4 bases from J, leaving 11 bases between. The germline gives CDR1 SGHRS, CDR2 YFSETQ. DNA of the CDR3: TGCGCCAGCAGCTTGAGTAGCGGAGGAGAGACCCAGTACTTC. Translating gives CASSLSSGGETQYF.

The CDR3: CASSSGLTEAFF. In DNA, the CDR3 is TGTGCCAGCAGTAGCGGACTTACTGAAGCTTTCTTT. The chain recombines TRBV6-4 with TRBJ1-1; D ambiguous. Per the germline V gene, CDR1 is MRHNA and CDR2 is SNTAGT. This CDR3 has 12 residues. With 5 bases removed from V and 5 bases from J, the gap between germline ends came to 9 bases.

This clonotype was observed at least ten times. The rearrangement joins TRBV6-1 to TRBJ2-3; 7 bases fit TRBD2. Germline V gives CDR1 MNHNS, CDR2 SASEGT. The length of the CDR3 is 15 residues. V was clipped by 5 bases and J by 2 bases; unmatched bases: 7. The CDR3 sequence is CASSPREYNTDTQYF. CDR3 sequence (DNA): TGTGCCAGCAGTCCGCGGGAGTATAACACAGATACGCAGTATTTT.

This sequence joins TRBV7-2 and TRBJ2-3, with TRBD2 matching over 9 bases. The germline V gene encodes CDR1 SGHTA and CDR2 FQGNSA. With 3 bases clipped from V and 11 bases from J, the junction kept 6 bases outside the gene matches. The CDR3 is 13 amino acids. CDR3 sequence (DNA): TGTGCCAGCAGCTTCGGCGGGAGGGATGAGCAGTATTTT. It encodes CASSFGGRDEQYF.

This clonotype was observed at least ten times. The genes are TRBV20-1 and TRBJ1-1; D gene unclear. Trimming cost V 5 bases and J 0 bases, with 10 bases left between them. CDR3 size: 13 residues. Germline V CDR1 and CDR2: DFQATT, SNEGSKA (reference sequence). In DNA, the CDR3 is TGCAGTGCTGAGGAAGAAATGAACACTGAAGCTTTCTTT. Its translation is CSAEEEMNTEAFF.

This clonotype was observed many times. The chain joins TRBV9 to TRBJ2-1, with a possible D match to TRBD2 (5 bases). CDR1 and CDR2 from the germline V gene are SGDLS and YYNGEE. Trimming took off 2 bases at V and 4 bases at J, with 13 bases between the two ends. This CDR3 spans 15 amino acids. The CDR3 coding sequence is TGTGCCAGCAGCGTCCGGGGAGAGGATTACAATGAGCAGTTCTTC. Its protein product is CASSVRGEDYNEQFF.

This clonotype was found many times. The V gene is TRBV7-3, the J gene TRBJ2-3; D not resolved. The CDR3 has 17 amino acids. Germline V gene sequence: CDR1 SGHTA, CDR2 FQGTGA. Between the trimmed V and J ends, which lost 2 bases and 0 bases, there was a span of 15 bases. This chain's CDR3 is CASSLAPRSLSTDTQYF. In DNA form, the CDR3 reads TGTGCCAGCAGCTTAGCTCCTAGATCCCTTAGCACAGATACGCAGTATTTT.

This chain joins TRBV7-8 and TRBJ2-1, with 8 bases identical to TRBD1. Germline V gives CDR1 SGHVS, CDR2 FQNEAQ. After removal of 5 bases from V and 9 bases from J, the junction contained 6 bases not matched to a gene. This CDR3 comprises 13 residues. CDR3 sequence: CASSGDRGGEQFF. The CDR3 nucleotides are TGTGCCAGCAGCGGCGACAGGGGTGGTGAGCAGTTCTTC.

This clonotype was picked up a small number of times. V usage is TRBV15 and J usage is TRBJ1-6; D unclear. The CDR3 length is 13 residues. Per germline, CDR1 LNHNV and CDR2 YYDKDF (reference sequence). Trimming pared 0 bases from V and 7 bases from J, leaving 4 bases between. The CDR3 reads CATSRDFNSPLHF. Here the CDR3 DNA reads TGTGCCACCAGCAGAGATTTCAATTCACCCCTCCACTTT.

The genes are TRBV19 and TRBJ1-6, with D tentatively TRBD1 (5 bases). CDR1 and CDR2 from the germline V gene are LNHDA and SQIVND (reference sequence). There are 14 residues in the CDR3. Deletions cut 5 bases from V and 6 bases from J, with 11 bases between. The CDR3 DNA reads TGTGCCAGTAGTGGCGGTCAGGGTAATTCACCCCTCCACTTT. Its protein is CASSGGQGNSPLHF.

The V call is TRBV15, the J call TRBJ2-2; possible D gene TRBD1, 5 bases. V lost 4 bases and J 5 bases, leaving 8 bases between the germline ends. From germline, CDR1 is LNHNV and CDR2 YYDKDF (reference sequence). The CDR3 sequence is 13 residues long. The CDR3 DNA follows: TGTGCCACCAGCACAGGGAAAACCGGGGAGCTGTTTTTT. It encodes CATSTGKTGELFF.

This clonotype was seen at least ten times. In DNA, the CDR3 is TGTGCCAGCAGCGGACGTGACAGTGAAGCTTTCTTT. Translation: CASSGRDSEAFF. The chain joins TRBV9 to TRBJ1-1; TRBD1 might be the D (5 bases). The CDR3 contains 12 residues. V lost 3 bases, J lost 7 bases, and 10 bases lay in between. The germline gives CDR1 SGDLS, CDR2 YYNGEE.